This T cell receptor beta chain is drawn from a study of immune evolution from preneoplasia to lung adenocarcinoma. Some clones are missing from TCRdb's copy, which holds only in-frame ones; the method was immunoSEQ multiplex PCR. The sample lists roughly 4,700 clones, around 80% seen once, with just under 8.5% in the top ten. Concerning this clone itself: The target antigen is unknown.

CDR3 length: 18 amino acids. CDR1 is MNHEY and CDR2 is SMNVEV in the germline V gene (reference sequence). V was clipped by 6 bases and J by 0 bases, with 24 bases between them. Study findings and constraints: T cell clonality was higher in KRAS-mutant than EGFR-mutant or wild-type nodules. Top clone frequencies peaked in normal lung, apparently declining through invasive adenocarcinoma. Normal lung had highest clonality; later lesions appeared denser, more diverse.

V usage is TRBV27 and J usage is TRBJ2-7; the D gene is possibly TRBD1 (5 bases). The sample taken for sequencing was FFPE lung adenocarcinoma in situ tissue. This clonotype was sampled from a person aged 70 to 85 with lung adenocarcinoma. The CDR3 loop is CASSRAYRPGPSSYEQYF. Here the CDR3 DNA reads TGTGCCAGCAGCCGAGCGTACAGGCCCGGTCCAAGCTCCTACGAGCAGTACTTC.